This paragraph reports one T cell receptor (beta chain). These data come from a study of T cell changes during pregnancy in multiple sclerosis. Assay used: immunoSEQ multiplex PCR; TCRdb lists only in-frame clones, some missing. The sample includes approximately 130,000 clones, approximately 96% of them seen just once. The sequence was obtained from a female donor with multiple sclerosis, enrolled in a pregnancy study. The sequences come from peripheral blood, collected after pregnancy.

The DNA for the CDR3 is TGTGCCAGCAGCCCGTCCCTTGGACTTGGAGCGGGGTTCCAAGAGACCCAGTACTTC. Protein: CASSPSLGLGAGFQETQYF. The rearrangement uses TRBV28 and TRBJ2-5; TRBD2 matches at 7 bases. Germline-derived CDR1 and CDR2 are MDHEN and SYDVKM. The V and J ends lost 6 bases and 1 base, in that order; junction bases with no gene match: 20. The CDR3 has 19 residues.